The sample holds many counts of the clone carrying this T cell receptor (beta chain). Its antigen is still unknown. This record belongs to a study of early T cells in non-severe SARS-CoV-2 infection. Study as a whole: Sequenced bulk RNA came from whole blood that was unsorted, and chains were unpaired.

This CDR3 is 15 amino acids long. V was trimmed by 1 base and J by 4 bases, leaving 10 bases between them. Per the germline V gene, CDR1 is SNHLY and CDR2 is FYNNEI. Separate cDNA molecules each had unique molecular identifiers attached to them. A single record per CDR3 protein comes from TCRdb applying MiXCR to the 5' RACE reads. The sample records about 33,000 distinct CDR3 sequences, over 4.5% being singletons. Study-wide findings and caveats: The VDJdb matching leaned toward anti-spike CD8 responses and overlooked private and CD4 specificities.

The sequence derives from an adult who was a healthcare worker with PCR-confirmed SARS-CoV-2 infection or an uninfected control (not recorded which). Sequencing used whole blood. This chain uses TRBV2 with TRBJ1-4, with D possibly matching TRBD1 (5 bases). The CDR3 here is CASSEEAQVNEKLFF. The CDR3 DNA follows: TGTGCCAGCAGTGAAGAGGCACAGGTTAATGAAAAACTGTTTTTT.